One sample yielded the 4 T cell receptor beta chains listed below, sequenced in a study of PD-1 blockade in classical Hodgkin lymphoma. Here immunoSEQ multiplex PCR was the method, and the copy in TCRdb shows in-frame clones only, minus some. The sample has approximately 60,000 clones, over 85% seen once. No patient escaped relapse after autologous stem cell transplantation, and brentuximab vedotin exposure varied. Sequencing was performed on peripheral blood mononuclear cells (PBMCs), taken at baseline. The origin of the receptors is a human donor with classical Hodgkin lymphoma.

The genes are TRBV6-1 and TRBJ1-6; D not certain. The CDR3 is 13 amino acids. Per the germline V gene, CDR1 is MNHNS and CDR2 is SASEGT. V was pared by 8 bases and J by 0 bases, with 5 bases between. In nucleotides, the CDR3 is TGTGCCAGCTACAGCTCCTATAATTCACCCCTCCACTTT. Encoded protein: CASYSSYNSPLHF.

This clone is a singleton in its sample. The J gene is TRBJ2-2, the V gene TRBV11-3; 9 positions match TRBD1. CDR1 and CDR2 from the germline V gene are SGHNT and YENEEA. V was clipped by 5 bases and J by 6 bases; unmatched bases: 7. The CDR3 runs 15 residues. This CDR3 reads CASSPGQGGSGELFF. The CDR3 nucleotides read TGTGCCAGCAGCCCGGGACAGGGAGGATCCGGGGAGCTGTTTTTT.

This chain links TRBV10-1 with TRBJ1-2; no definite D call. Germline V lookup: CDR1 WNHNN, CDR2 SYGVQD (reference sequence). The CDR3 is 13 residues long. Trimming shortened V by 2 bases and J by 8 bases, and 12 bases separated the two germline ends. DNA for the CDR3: TGCGCCAGCAGTGAGGACCGCGGAAGGGGCTACACCTTC. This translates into CASSEDRGRGYTF.

In nucleotides, the CDR3 is TGTGCCAGTATAGCAGGGGCCAGTGCGATGAACACCGGGGAGCTGTTTTTT. Translating gives CASIAGASAMNTGELFF. The rearrangement joins TRBV19 to TRBJ2-2; D is possibly TRBD1 (6 bases). The CDR3 consists of 17 residues. V was cut by 7 bases and J by 1 base, with 19 bases left in between. The germline V gene has CDR1 LNHDA and CDR2 SQIVND (reference sequence).